The entry that follows covers one TCR beta chain sequence. Its antigen is not known. The germline gives CDR1 MGHDK, CDR2 SYGVNS. This CDR3 is built from 15 residues. V dropped 4 bases and J dropped 6; count of bases not matched to a gene: 6. The data are from a study of T cells after yellow fever vaccination. Findings and caveats of the study: Clones that expanded after primary vaccination mostly reappeared after the booster (around 96% CD4, 88% CD8).

Each CDR3 protein gets one entry after TCRdb re-called the 5' RACE reads with MiXCR. The data show 620,000 or so distinct CDR3 sequences, about a sixth seen once. This clonotype originated in a man in his late teens or twenties who received the YFV17D yellow fever vaccine. V usage is TRBV25-1 and J usage is TRBJ2-7; 13 bases line up with TRBD2. The source material was PBMCs, sampled about 5 days after the first yellow fever vaccination. The CDR3 region has the DNA TGTGCCAGCAGTGCACCCGGGACTAGCGGGGTCGAGCAGTACTTC. Amino acids: CASSAPGTSGVEQYF.